This record looks at one T cell receptor (beta chain) sequence and its context. Its antigen is unknown. CDR3 length equals 15 residues. Trimming cost V 4 bases and J 0 bases, with 10 bases left between them. Germline V CDR1 and CDR2: SGHNT, YYREEE (reference sequence). The data derive from a study of cytomegalovirus exposure and HLA in healthy donors. Study background: Of all 360 or so donors who were genotyped, under 90% belonged to the Caucasian-associated ancestry cluster. The study, taken as a whole, reports: Later analysis identified several of the most significant clusters that appeared linked to common viral pathogens. According to an earlier analysis, most TCR beta V segments yielded productive rearrangements about 87% or about 30% of the time. Later analysis reportedly placed an Asian-associated ancestry cluster below the approximately 650-donor mean in N-insertions.

PCR involved 60 Vbeta and 13 Jbeta primers. Repertoires were generated with immunoSEQ multiplex PCR, while TCRdb's copy carries only in-frame clones and drops some. The table shows around 210,000 clones, with more than 65% occurring only once. The receptor was derived from a man aged 45-65 years in good health and CMV-seronegative. The sample was PBMCs. The V gene is TRBV5-4, the J gene TRBJ1-4; weak D call: TRBD1 (6 bases). The CDR3 loop reads CASSLQGPTNEKLFF. The CDR3 DNA sequence: TGTGCCAGCAGCCTCCAGGGGCCAACTAATGAAAAACTGTTTTTT.